This T cell receptor beta chain is from a study of cytomegalovirus exposure and HLA in healthy donors. General study results and limits: The only immune exposure information that was available was CMV serostatus.

Vbeta (60) and Jbeta (13) primers were used in the PCR. Sequenced by immunoSEQ multiplex PCR; TCRdb stores in-frame clones only, minus some. The table shows more than 80,000 clones, with about four fifths occurring only once. The germline V gene has CDR1 SGHTA and CDR2 FQGNSA. This CDR3 has 16 amino acids. The V and J ends lost 4 bases and 8 bases, in that order; junction bases with no gene match: 12. In its sample, this clone was seen once. Its antigen remains unidentified. Material: PBMCs. This clonotype was sampled from a man aged 45-60 years in good health and CMV-seronegative. The chain has TRBV7-2 and TRBJ1-3; 9 bases match TRBD1. The CDR3, as DNA: TGTGCCAGCAGCTACCGGACAGGGGCTCCCCTGGACACCATATATTTT. Translating it yields CASSYRTGAPLDTIYF.